This is a list of T cell receptor beta chains from one sample in a study of blood T cell repertoires in COVID-19. Measured with immunoSEQ multiplex PCR; TCRdb has only the in-frame clones, and not every one. The data contain over 100,000 clones, approximately 80% of them singletons. The sequenced material came from peripheral blood. The source of these receptors is a man in his sixties with acute or convalescent COVID-19. Both conserved end residues are part of each CDR3. A D gene is named only where the DNA matches it firmly. Size is omitted from some rows. Given values are once, few, many or a class for expanded clones.

J gene	V gene	D gene	clone size	CDR3 DNA	CDR3 protein
TRBJ2-1	TRBV10-1	TRBD1	NA	TGCGCCAGCAGTGCCCTGACAGGGGGCCTTGAGCAGTTCTTC	CASSALTGGLEQFF
TRBJ1-4	TRBV19	NA	NA	TGTGCCAGTAGGGACTGGCCTGCTAATGAAAAACTGTTTTTT	CASRDWPANEKLFF
TRBJ1-1	TRBV3-1/TRBV3-2	TRBD1	few	TGTGCCAGCAGCCGTCGGACAGGGACTGAAGCTTTCTTT	CASSRRTGTEAFF
TRBJ1-1	TRBV19	TRBD1	NA	TGTGCCAGTAGTATCGGGGACAGGGGGCCGTACACTGAAGCTTTCTTT	CASSIGDRGPYTEAFF
TRBJ2-7	TRBV5-6	NA	NA	TGTGCCAGCAGCTTGGGACATGTTGGGCAGTACTTC	CASSLGHVGQYF
TRBJ2-1	TRBV14	TRBD2	NA	TGTGCCAGCAGCTTACGACTAGCGGCCTACAATGAGCAGTTCTTC	CASSLRLAAYNEQFF
TRBJ1-4	TRBV7-9	NA	NA	TGTGCCAGCAGACGAGAACGGGCTAATGAAAAACTGTTTTTT	CASRRERANEKLFF
TRBJ1-5	TRBV7-2	TRBD1	NA	TGTGCCAGCAGCTCCGCCGGGACAGTCAATCAGCCCCAGCATTTT	CASSSAGTVNQPQHF
TRBJ1-3	TRBV28	NA	NA	TGTGCCAGCAGTTTATTTGACAGATACCGAAACACCATATATTTT	CASSLFDRYRNTIYF
TRBJ2-2	TRBV24-1	NA	NA	TGTGCCACCAGTGATCGCATTAGCGGCTCCACCGGGGAGCTGTTTTTT	CATSDRISGSTGELFF
TRBJ1-3	TRBV19	NA	NA	TGTGCCAGTAGTTCAGAATCTGGAAACACCATATATTTT	CASSSESGNTIYF
TRBJ2-5	TRBV21-1	NA	NA	TGTGCCCCCCGTGGGGGGGACGTCTGCCAAGAGACCCAGTACTTC	CAPRGGDVCQETQYF
TRBJ1-4	TRBV15	TRBD1	NA	TGTGCCACCAGCTCCCGGACAGGGTTAAATGAAAAACTGTTTTTT	CATSSRTGLNEKLFF
TRBJ1-2	TRBV27	NA	NA	TGTGCCAGCAGTTTATCAACCGGGTACAACTATGGCTACACCTTC	CASSLSTGYNYGYTF
TRBJ1-4	TRBV5-1	NA	NA	TGCGCCAGCAGCTTGGGGCAGAATGAAAAACTGTTTTTT	CASSLGQNEKLFF
TRBJ2-1	TRBV20-1	NA	NA	TGCAGTGCTAGAGGACTCGAGCAGTTCTTC	CSARGLEQFF
TRBJ2-2	TRBV18	NA	few	TGTGCCAGCTCACGGCCATCAACCGGGGAGCTGTTTTTT	CASSRPSTGELFF
TRBJ2-7	TRBV7-9	NA	NA	TGTGCCAGCAGTTCGCCCAGGGAAGCTTCCCCCTACGAGCAGTACTTC	CASSSPREASPYEQYF
TRBJ1-2	TRBV5-8	TRBD1	once	TGTGCCAGCAGCCCGGGGACAGGGGCGGATGGCTACACCTTC	CASSPGTGADGYTF
TRBJ1-6	TRBV27	TRBD1	NA	TGTGCCAGCAGTCGCAGGGGGCCGAATTCACCCCTCCACTTT	CASSRRGPNSPLHF
TRBJ1-1	TRBV28	NA	NA	TGTGCCAGCAGTTTCCTTTTTTACAGGGTTGGGGACACTGAAGCTTTCTTT	CASSFLFYRVGDTEAFF
TRBJ1-2	TRBV19	TRBD1	NA	TGTGCCAGTAGCATCAGGGGACAGGGAACTCTTCATGGCTACACCTTC	CASSIRGQGTLHGYTF
TRBJ2-7	TRBV18	NA	NA	TGTGCCAGCTCACCCTCCGTAAACTCCTACGAGCAGTACTTC	CASSPSVNSYEQYF
TRBJ1-1	TRBV6-5	NA	NA	TGTGCCACCCTCCGTAGGGGGTACACTGAAGCTTTCTTT	CATLRRGYTEAFF
TRBJ2-4	TRBV21-1	NA	NA	TGTGCCAGCAGCAAAGAACGGTTCCGGGAAGAAGGCAAACGGTACTTC	CASSKERFREEGKRYF
TRBJ1-2	TRBV5-1	NA	once	TGCGCCAGCAGCTTGGCCCAACAGGCCGGCGGCTACACCTTC	CASSLAQQAGGYTF
TRBJ1-5	TRBV30	TRBD1	NA	TGTGCCTGGAGCGGGACAGGGTTCTATCAGCCCCAGCATTTT	CAWSGTGFYQPQHF
TRBJ1-2	TRBV19	NA	NA	TGTGCCAGTAGTAGAGGACAGTATGGCTACACCTTC	CASSRGQYGYTF
TRBJ1-1	TRBV7-5	NA	NA	TGTGTCAGAAGCACGGGACAGTTGAACACTGAAGCTTTCTTT	CVRSTGQLNTEAFF